What follows is one T cell receptor (beta chain) and its context. In the authors' methods: The assay estimated nucleated cells by amplifying reference gene primers. The table came from immunoSEQ multiplex PCR; TCRdb's copy has only in-frame clones and leaves some out. V, J and clone size reflect that table, while D and trimming were determined from the DNA. The sample includes 90,000 or so clones, about 82% of them seen just once. These data originate in a study of blood T cell repertoires in COVID-19. Germline CDR1 reads MDHEN; CDR2 reads SYDVKM. This CDR3 has 15 residues. With 1 base removed from V and 5 bases from J, the gap between germline ends came to 14 bases.

The V and J genes are TRBV28 and TRBJ2-5; perhaps TRBD2 as D (5 bases). The receptor comes from a man aged 50-59 years with active COVID-19. Sample: peripheral blood. Here the CDR3 DNA reads TGTGCCAGCAGTTTATCGGGGTCAAGAGCGGAGACCCAGTACTTC. Translating it yields CASSLSGSRAETQYF.